This T cell receptor beta chain was sequenced for a study of cytomegalovirus exposure and HLA in healthy donors. On the study more broadly: Counted in an early data release were about 85 million unique TCRs from HLA-typed donors.

Study-wide points: With further analysis later on, most CMV-associated TCR beta chains appeared HLA-restricted. HLA alleles showed associations with 16,951 TCR beta sequences in a later analysis, at a 0.05 false discovery rate. A later look showed TCR association rates differing by HLA locus, highest for DRB1 and lowest for HLA-C.

Notes on this clone: Its cognate antigen is unknown.

PCR used 60 Vbeta primers and 13 Jbeta primers. The repertoire was sequenced with immunoSEQ multiplex PCR; TCRdb's copy has only in-frame clones and lacks some. The sample carries just over 200,000 clones, 70% recorded once. Germline loops: CDR1 SGHTS, CDR2 YDEGEE. Trimming removed 2 bases at V and 2 bases at J, with 13 bases between. The CDR3 is 15 residues long. The chain couples TRBV5-8 to TRBJ2-5, with D perhaps matching TRBD1 (8 bases). Sequencing used PBMCs. This receptor was identified in a man aged 40-50 years in good health and CMV-seropositive. The CDR3 region is CASSLQGGRQETQYF. Here the CDR3 DNA reads TGTGCCAGCAGCTTACAGGGGGGGAGGCAAGAGACCCAGTACTTC. Complete variable domain (other parts from reference TRBV5-8 and TRBJ2-5): EAGVTQSPTHLIKTRGQQATLRCSPISGHTSVYWYQQALGLGLQFLLWYDEGEERNRGNFPPRFSGRQFPNYSSELNVNALELEDSALYLCASSLQGGRQETQYFGPGTRLLVL.